Below are 25 T cell receptor beta chains sequenced from a single sample in a study of human T cells and chemical hapten exposure. Using its own MiXCR run on the RACE reads, TCRdb lists one record per CDR3 protein. Among roughly 190,000 distinct CDR3 sequences listed, 20% to 25% were seen once. Time point defined: patch test 1, 2 weeks after DPC sensitization. The sample's treatment: therapeutic diphenylcyclopropenone sensitization with weekly scalp DPC. The source material was whole blood, sampled in connection with sensitization to the hapten diphenylcyclopropenone (DPC). These receptors were taken from a woman aged 50 to 65 with alopecia areata. Some clones in this sample may be carry-over from other donors' samples.

The chain links TRBV6-2 or TRBV6-3 to TRBJ2-3; unclear D gene. Germline CDR1 MNHEY, CDR2 SVGEGT. The V gene lost 5 bases and the J gene lost 4 bases, with 10 bases spanning the gap. CDR3 length: 13 amino acids. The CDR3 protein is CASSGPGSDTQYF. CDR3 nucleotides: TGTGCCAGCAGTGGCCCTGGGTCAGATACGCAGTATTTT.

The V gene is TRBV19, the J gene TRBJ1-4; TRBD1 might be the D (6 bases). V shed 7 bases and J shed 8 bases, with 20 bases lying between them. The CDR3 totals 15 residues. Germline loops: CDR1 LNHDA, CDR2 SQIVND (reference sequence). The CDR3 DNA sequence: TGTGCCAGTACCCCATCAACAGGGTGGAAAGAAAAACTGTTTTTT. This gives the protein CASTPSTGWKEKLFF.

This clonotype was detected a few times. V gene TRBV20-1 combines with J gene TRBJ2-7, with D perhaps TRBD1 (5 bases). Trimming removed 1 base from V and 0 bases from J, with 13 bases in between. The CDR3 runs 15 residues. CDR1 and CDR2 (germline): DFQATT, SNEGSKA (reference sequence). DNA for the CDR3: TGCAGTGCTAGAGGGGTAAGCAGGGTCTCCTACGAGCAGTACTTC. Translated, it gives CSARGVSRVSYEQYF.

J is TRBJ2-1 and V is TRBV12-5; 7 positions agree with TRBD2. CDR1 and CDR2 (germline): LGHNT, FRNRAP. The CDR3 loop spans 16 amino acids. Trimming took 7 bases from V and 5 from J; bases not matched to a gene: 14. CDR3 sequence: CASARRAGVADNEQFF. In DNA form, the CDR3 reads TGTGCTAGTGCCCGACGGGCGGGAGTGGCTGACAATGAGCAGTTCTTC.

V usage is TRBV6-2 or TRBV6-3 and J usage is TRBJ2-3; TRBD2 matches 12 bases. The V gene end was trimmed by 5 bases and the J gene end by 4 bases; junction bases not matched to a gene: 4. The CDR3 totals 15 residues. Germline-derived CDR1 and CDR2 are MNHEY and SVGEGT. The CDR3 is CASSGGLAGSDTQYF. CDR3 nucleotide sequence: TGTGCCAGCAGTGGAGGACTAGCGGGATCAGATACGCAGTATTTT.

The chain carries TRBV5-1 and TRBJ1-4; weak D call: TRBD1 (6 bases). The CDR3 totals 15 residues. The germline V gene has CDR1 SGHRS and CDR2 YFSETQ. Between the trimmed V and J ends, which lost 4 bases and 3 bases, there was a span of 13 bases. CDR3 protein: CASSPLDSSNEKLFF. The CDR3 coding sequence is TGCGCCAGCAGCCCCCTGGACAGCTCTAATGAAAAACTGTTTTTT. Full variable domain (remainder filled in from reference TRBV5-1 and TRBJ1-4): KAGVTQTPRYLIKTRGQQVTLSCSPISGHRSVSWYQQTPGQGLQFLFEYFSETQRNKGNFPGRFSGRQFSNSRSEMNVSTLELGDSALYLCASSPLDSSNEKLFFGSGTQLSVL.

This clonotype was detected only a few times. The CDR3 loop is CASSSIKARQNNEQFF. In DNA form, the CDR3 reads TGTGCCAGCAGTTCTATAAAGGCCCGACAGAACAATGAGCAGTTCTTC. The V call is TRBV27, the J call TRBJ2-1, with TRBD1 as a possible D gene (5 bases). Trimming shortened V by 4 bases and J by 5 bases, and 18 bases separated the two germline ends. The length of the CDR3 is 16 residues. Per the germline V gene, CDR1 is MNHEY and CDR2 is SMNVEV (reference sequence).

V usage is TRBV7-3 and J usage is TRBJ1-5; no clear D gene. V gave up 5 bases and J gave up 7 bases, with 12 bases separating them. This CDR3 has 13 amino acids. The germline V gene encodes CDR1 SGHTA and CDR2 FQGTGA. Here the CDR3 reads CASSPIAGQPQHF. The CDR3 DNA reads TGTGCCAGCAGCCCCATAGCTGGGCAGCCCCAGCATTTT.

This clonotype was observed a few times. This sequence joins TRBV11-2 and TRBJ1-2; D call uncertain. In germline, CDR1 is SGHAT, CDR2 FQNNGV. V shed 2 bases and J shed 6 bases, with 10 bases lying between them. The CDR3 covers 13 residues. This chain's CDR3 is CASSLWQSDGYTF. The CDR3, as DNA: TGTGCCAGCAGCTTATGGCAAAGCGATGGCTACACCTTC.

This clonotype was observed a handful of times. The CDR3, as DNA: TGTGCCACCAACCCGGGACTAGCGGGACGCAGCGGGGAGCTGTTTTTT. This encodes CATNPGLAGRSGELFF. This chain uses TRBV15 with TRBJ2-2; 13 nucleotides match TRBD2. The CDR3 contains 16 residues. J was trimmed by 7 bases and V by 7 bases; bases with no gene match: 9. Per germline, CDR1 LNHNV and CDR2 YYDKDF (reference sequence).

The V call is TRBV29-1, the J call TRBJ1-2, with D unresolved. The germline CDR1 and CDR2 sequences are SQVTM and ANQGSEA. The CDR3 runs 11 residues. The V end was cut by 4 bases, the J end by 8 bases, with 11 bases between. DNA of the CDR3: TGCAGCGTTGGTTCCCAGAAGGGCTACACCTTC. It specifies CSVGSQKGYTF.

The rearrangement links TRBV2 to TRBJ1-2, with unresolved D. Germline lookup yields CDR1 SNHLY and CDR2 FYNNEI. This CDR3 region has 15 residues. V was pared by 4 bases and J by 4 bases, with 16 bases between. CDR3 nucleotide sequence: TGTGCCAGCAGTGTTGGGAGTACCCCTCTCTATGGCTACACCTTC. This codes for CASSVGSTPLYGYTF.

Only one count was recorded for this clonotype. V is TRBV2 and J is TRBJ2-3, with D maybe TRBD2 (6 bases). Trimming shortened V by 6 bases and J by 0 bases, and 10 bases separated the two germline ends. The CDR3 has 14 amino acids. CDR1 is SNHLY and CDR2 is FYNNEI in the germline V gene. The CDR3 DNA sequence: TGTGCCAGCAGAGGAGGGGTCAGCACAGATACGCAGTATTTT. It codes for CASRGGVSTDTQYF. Supplemented by reference TRBV2 and TRBJ2-3, the full variable domain reads EPEVTQTPSHQVTQMGQEVILRCVPISNHLYFYWYRQILGQKVEFLVSFYNNEISEKSEIFDDQFSVERPDGSNFTLKIRSTKLEDSAMYFCASRGGVSTDTQYFGPGTRLTVL.

The chain's CDR3 is CSVGNFQETQYF. CDR3 DNA: TGCAGCGTTGGAAATTTTCAAGAGACCCAGTACTTC. V is TRBV29-1 and J is TRBJ2-5; D gene uncertain. This CDR3 spans 12 amino acids. Trimming took off 4 bases at V and 2 bases at J, with 8 bases between the two ends. From germline, CDR1 is SQVTM and CDR2 ANQGSEA.

The rearrangement links TRBV29-1 to TRBJ2-5, with D possibly TRBD1 on 6 matching bases. V was pared by 2 bases and J by 3 bases, with 10 bases between. Germline-derived CDR1 and CDR2 are SQVTM and ANQGSEA. This CDR3 is built from 13 residues. CDR3 nucleotides: TGCAGCGTTGAAAGGGACATTGAAGAGACCCAGTACTTC. It codes for CSVERDIEETQYF.

The gene calls are TRBV5-5 and TRBJ1-1; a weak D match, TRBD1 (5 bases). The germline V gene encodes CDR1 SGHKS and CDR2 YYEKEE (reference sequence). V lost 4 bases and J lost 5, with 15 bases in between. The CDR3 is made up of 14 amino acids. CDR3 amino acids: CASSPDIWGTEAFF. The CDR3 DNA follows: TGTGCCAGCAGCCCAGACATATGGGGGACTGAAGCTTTCTTT.

The rearrangement uses TRBV2 and TRBJ1-6; possibly TRBD1 for D (6 bases). The CDR3 covers 14 residues. CDR1 and CDR2 from the germline V gene are SNHLY and FYNNEI. The germline V and J ends were trimmed by 3 bases and 8 bases, with 11 bases remaining between them. This CDR3 is CASSEDRYDSPLHF. The DNA of the CDR3 is TGTGCCAGCAGTGAGGACAGATACGATTCACCCCTCCACTTT.

The gene calls are TRBV10-2 and TRBJ2-3; D ambiguous. The CDR3 has 10 residues. Germline V gives CDR1 WSHSY, CDR2 SAAADI. Trimming left V 4 bases short and J 6 bases short, with 2 bases between. The CDR3 reads CASSGDTQYF. Written as DNA, the CDR3 is TGCGCCAGCAGTGGGGATACGCAGTATTTT.

There are a few counts of this clonotype. The J gene is TRBJ1-5, the V gene TRBV2, with TRBD1 identical over 8 bases. This CDR3 region has 14 residues. Germline CDR1 and CDR2: SNHLY and FYNNEI. The V and J ends lost 6 bases and 3 bases, in that order; junction bases with no gene match: 4. The CDR3 region has the DNA TGTGCCAGCAGGGGACAGGCGTACAATCAGCCCCAGCATTTT. It translates to CASRGQAYNQPQHF.

The chain joins TRBV24-1 to TRBJ2-1; D is ambiguous. V shed 5 bases and J shed 8 bases, with 9 bases lying between them. This CDR3 is 12 amino acids long. Per germline, CDR1 KGHDR and CDR2 SFDVKD. The CDR3 spells CATSVGVDEQFF. CDR3 nucleotide sequence: TGTGCCACCAGTGTTGGAGTCGATGAGCAGTTCTTC.

The chain recombines TRBV7-3 with TRBJ2-1, with 10 bases that match TRBD2. The germline V gene encodes CDR1 SGHTA and CDR2 FQGTGA. Trimming at V came to 5 bases and at J to 2 bases, leaving 6 bases not matched to a gene. This CDR3 has 16 residues. The CDR3 sequence: CASSPQAGGAYNEQFF. CDR3 in DNA: TGTGCCAGCAGCCCCCAAGCGGGAGGGGCCTACAATGAGCAGTTCTTC.

This rearrangement joins TRBV20-1 to TRBJ2-1; perhaps TRBD2 as D (5 bases). The germline gives CDR1 DFQATT, CDR2 SNEGSKA (reference sequence). Trimming pared 5 bases from V and 4 bases from J, leaving 21 bases between. This CDR3 has 16 residues. CDR3 bases: TGCAGTGCTCCGAGCCCGCGGGTGACGATTTACAATGAGCAGTTCTTC. It is translated as CSAPSPRVTIYNEQFF.

This clonotype was seen more than once but under ten times. This chain joins TRBV5-6 and TRBJ1-6, with D tentatively TRBD1 (5 bases). The CDR3 is made up of 15 amino acids. Germline V CDR1 and CDR2: SGHDT, YYEEEE. The ends were cut back, 4 bases at V and 3 bases at J, with 11 bases in the middle. The chain's CDR3 is CASSAGTSYNSPLHF. CDR3 in DNA: TGTGCCAGCAGCGCCGGGACCAGCTATAATTCACCCCTCCACTTT.

The chain uses TRBV29-1 and TRBJ1-4; D possibly corresponds to TRBD1 (5 bases). From germline, CDR1 is SQVTM and CDR2 ANQGSEA. The CDR3 is 14 amino acids. CDR3 loop: CRPPPGRDREKLFF. CDR3 sequence (DNA): TGCAGACCACCGCCGGGTAGGGACCGCGAAAAACTGTTTTTT.

This CDR3 is CSAGMGRWTYEQYF. For the CDR3, the DNA is TGCAGTGCTGGCATGGGAAGGTGGACCTACGAGCAGTACTTC. V gene TRBV20-1 combines with J gene TRBJ2-7; D is unresolved. The CDR3 runs 14 residues. Per the germline V gene, CDR1 is DFQATT and CDR2 is SNEGSKA (reference sequence). V was clipped by 5 bases and J by 2 bases, with 16 bases between them.